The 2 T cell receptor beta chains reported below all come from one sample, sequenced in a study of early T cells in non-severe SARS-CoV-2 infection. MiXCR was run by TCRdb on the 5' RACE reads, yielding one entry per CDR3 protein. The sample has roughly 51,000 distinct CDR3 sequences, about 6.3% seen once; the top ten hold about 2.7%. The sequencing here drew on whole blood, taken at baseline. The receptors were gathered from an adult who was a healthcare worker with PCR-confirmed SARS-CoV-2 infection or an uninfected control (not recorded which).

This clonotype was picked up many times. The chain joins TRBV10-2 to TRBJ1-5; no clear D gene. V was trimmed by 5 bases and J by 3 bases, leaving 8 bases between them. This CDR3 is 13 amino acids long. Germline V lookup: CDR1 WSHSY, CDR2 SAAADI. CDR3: CASSSVPNQPQHF. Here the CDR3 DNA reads TGCGCCAGCAGTTCCGTCCCCAATCAGCCCCAGCATTTT.

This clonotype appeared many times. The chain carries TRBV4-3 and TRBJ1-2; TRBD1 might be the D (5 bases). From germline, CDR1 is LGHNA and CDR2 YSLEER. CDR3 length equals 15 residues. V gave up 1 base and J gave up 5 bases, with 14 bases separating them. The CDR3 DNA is TGCGCCAGCAGCCAAGCTTTGAGGGAGGGGTATGGCTACACCTTC. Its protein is CASSQALREGYGYTF.